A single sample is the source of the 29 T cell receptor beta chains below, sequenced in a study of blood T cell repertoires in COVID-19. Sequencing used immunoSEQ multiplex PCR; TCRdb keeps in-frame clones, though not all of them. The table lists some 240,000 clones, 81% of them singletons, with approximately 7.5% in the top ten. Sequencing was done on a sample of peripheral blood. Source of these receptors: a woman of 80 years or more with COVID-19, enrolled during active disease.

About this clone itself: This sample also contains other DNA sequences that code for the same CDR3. DNA for the CDR3: TGTGCCAGCAGCGTAGCTGATGAGCAGTTCTTC. Translation: CASSVADEQFF. V usage is TRBV9 and J usage is TRBJ2-1; D is unresolved. Germline CDR1 and CDR2: SGDLS and YYNGEE. The V end was cut by 0 bases, the J end by 8 bases, with 3 bases between. The CDR3 runs to 11 residues. The whole variable domain, remainder taken from reference TRBV9 and TRBJ2-1, is DSGVTQTPKHLITATGQRVTLRCSPRSGDLSVYWYQQSLDQGLQFLIQYYNGEERAKGNILERFSAQQFPDLHSELNLSSLELGDSALYFCASSVADEQFFGPGTRLTVL.

The CDR3 DNA reads TGCGCCAGCAGGGCCGGGACAGTGACCCCCTACGAGCAGTACTTC. Translated: CASRAGTVTPYEQYF. This chain joins TRBV5-1 and TRBJ2-7; 7 nucleotides agree with TRBD1. The CDR3 sequence is 15 residues long. Looked up from germline, CDR1 is SGHRS and CDR2 is YFSETQ. V lost 5 bases, J lost 2 bases, and 10 bases stayed unmatched.

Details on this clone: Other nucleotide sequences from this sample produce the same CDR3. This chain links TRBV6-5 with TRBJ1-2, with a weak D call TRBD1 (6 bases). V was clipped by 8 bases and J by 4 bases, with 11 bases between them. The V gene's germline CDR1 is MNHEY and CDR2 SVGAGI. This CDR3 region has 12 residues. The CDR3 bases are TGTGCCAGCCGAACAGGGAGCTATGGCTACACCTTC. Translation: CASRTGSYGYTF.

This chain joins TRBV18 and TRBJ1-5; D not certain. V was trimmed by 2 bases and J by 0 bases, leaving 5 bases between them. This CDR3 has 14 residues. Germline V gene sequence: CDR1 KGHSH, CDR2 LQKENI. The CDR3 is CASSPDYSNQPQHF. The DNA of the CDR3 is TGTGCCAGCTCACCAGACTATAGCAATCAGCCCCAGCATTTT. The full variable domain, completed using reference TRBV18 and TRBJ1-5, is NAGVMQNPRHLVRRRGQEARLRCSPMKGHSHVYWYRQLPEEGLKFMVYLQKENIIDESGMPKERFSAEFPKEGPSILRIQQVVRGDSAAYFCASSPDYSNQPQHFGDGTRLSIL.

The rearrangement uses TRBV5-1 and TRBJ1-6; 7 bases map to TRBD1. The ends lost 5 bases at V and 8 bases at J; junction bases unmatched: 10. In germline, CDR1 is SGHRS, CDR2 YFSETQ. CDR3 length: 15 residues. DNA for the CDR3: TGCGCCAGCAGTAGGTCGGGACAGTTCGATTCACCCCTCCACTTT. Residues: CASSRSGQFDSPLHF.

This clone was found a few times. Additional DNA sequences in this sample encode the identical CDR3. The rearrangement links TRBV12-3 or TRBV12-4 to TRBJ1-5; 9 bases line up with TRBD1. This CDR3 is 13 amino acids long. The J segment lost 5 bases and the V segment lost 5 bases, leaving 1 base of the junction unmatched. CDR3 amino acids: CASSRQGDQPQHF. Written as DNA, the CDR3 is TGTGCCAGCAGTCGACAGGGGGATCAGCCCCAGCATTTT.

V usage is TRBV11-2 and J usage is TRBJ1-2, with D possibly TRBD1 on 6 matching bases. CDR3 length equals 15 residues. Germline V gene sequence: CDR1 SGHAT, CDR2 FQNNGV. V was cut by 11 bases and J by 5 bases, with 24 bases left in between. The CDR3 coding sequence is TGTGCCTCCACTCTAGAGCGGGGGCCCAGTTATGGCTACACCTTC. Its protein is CASTLERGPSYGYTF.

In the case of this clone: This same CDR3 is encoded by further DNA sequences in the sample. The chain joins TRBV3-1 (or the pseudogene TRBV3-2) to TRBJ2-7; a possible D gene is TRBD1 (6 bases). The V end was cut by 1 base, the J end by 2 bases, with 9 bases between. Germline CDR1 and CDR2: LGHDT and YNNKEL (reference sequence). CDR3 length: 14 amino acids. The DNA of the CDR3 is TGTGCCAGCAGCCAAGGAACAGGGACCTACGAGCAGTACTTC. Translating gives CASSQGTGTYEQYF.

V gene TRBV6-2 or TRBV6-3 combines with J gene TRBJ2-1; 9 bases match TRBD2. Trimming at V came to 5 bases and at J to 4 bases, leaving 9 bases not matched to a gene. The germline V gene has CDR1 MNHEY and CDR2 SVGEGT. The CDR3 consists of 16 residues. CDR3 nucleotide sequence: TGTGCCAGCAGTCGCTATCTAGCGGGGTCTTACAATGAGCAGTTCTTC. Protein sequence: CASSRYLAGSYNEQFF.

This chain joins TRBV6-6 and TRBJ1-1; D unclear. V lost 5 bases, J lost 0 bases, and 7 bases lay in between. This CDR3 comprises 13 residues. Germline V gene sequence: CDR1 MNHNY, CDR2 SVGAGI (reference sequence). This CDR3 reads CASSTYLNTEAFF. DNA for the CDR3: TGTGCCAGCAGTACCTACTTGAACACTGAAGCTTTCTTT.

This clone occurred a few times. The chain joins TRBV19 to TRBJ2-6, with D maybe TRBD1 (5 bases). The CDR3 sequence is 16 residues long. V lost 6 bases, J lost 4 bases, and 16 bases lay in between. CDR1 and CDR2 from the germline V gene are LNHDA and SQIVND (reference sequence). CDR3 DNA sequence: TGTGCCAGTAGAGGGGCAGGGCGACTGGGGGCCAACGTCCTGACTTTC. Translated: CASRGAGRLGANVLTF.

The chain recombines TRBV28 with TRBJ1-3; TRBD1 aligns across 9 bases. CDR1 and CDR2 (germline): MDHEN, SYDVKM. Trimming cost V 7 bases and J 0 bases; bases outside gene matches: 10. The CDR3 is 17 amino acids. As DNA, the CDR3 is TGTGCCAGCACCCCGGGACAGGGCCCCGTCTCTGGAAACACCATATATTTT. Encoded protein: CASTPGQGPVSGNTIYF.

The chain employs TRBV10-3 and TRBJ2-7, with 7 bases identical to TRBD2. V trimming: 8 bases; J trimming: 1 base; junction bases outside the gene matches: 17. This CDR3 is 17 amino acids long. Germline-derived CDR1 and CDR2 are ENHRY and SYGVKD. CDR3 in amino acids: CAIGRGSGQGNSYEQYF. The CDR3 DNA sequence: TGTGCCATCGGCCGTGGTAGCGGGCAGGGAAATTCCTACGAGCAGTACTTC.

Written as DNA, the CDR3 is TGTGCCAGCAGAACAGGGGGCTTGACTGAAGCTTTCTTT. Protein sequence: CASRTGGLTEAFF. The genes are TRBV12-3 or TRBV12-4 and TRBJ1-1; 9 bases match TRBD1. The trim removed 6 bases at V and 5 bases at J, leaving 4 bases unmatched. This CDR3 comprises 13 residues.

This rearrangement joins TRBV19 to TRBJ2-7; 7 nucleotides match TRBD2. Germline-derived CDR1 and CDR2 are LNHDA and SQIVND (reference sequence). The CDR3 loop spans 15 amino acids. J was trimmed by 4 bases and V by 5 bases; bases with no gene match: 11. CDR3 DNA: TGTGCCAGTAGTCCGAGGGGAGGCGGGAGTTACGAGCAGTACTTC. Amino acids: CASSPRGGGSYEQYF.

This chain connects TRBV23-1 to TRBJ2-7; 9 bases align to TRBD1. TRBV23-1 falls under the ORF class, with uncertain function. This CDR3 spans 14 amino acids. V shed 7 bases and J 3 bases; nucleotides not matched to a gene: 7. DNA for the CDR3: TGCGCCAGCATACAGGGGGCCTCGGACTACGAGCAGTACTTC. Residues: CASIQGASDYEQYF.

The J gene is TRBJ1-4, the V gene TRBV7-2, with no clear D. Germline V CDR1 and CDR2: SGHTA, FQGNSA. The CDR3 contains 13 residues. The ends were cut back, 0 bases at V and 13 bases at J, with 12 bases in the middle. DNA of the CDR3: TGTGCCAGCAGCTTAGCGCGGGGAGGCGTACTGTTTTTT. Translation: CASSLARGGVLFF.

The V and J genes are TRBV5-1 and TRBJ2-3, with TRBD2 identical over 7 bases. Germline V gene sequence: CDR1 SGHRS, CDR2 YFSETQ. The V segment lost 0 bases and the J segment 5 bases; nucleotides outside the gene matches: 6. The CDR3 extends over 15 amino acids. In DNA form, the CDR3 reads TGCGCCAGCAGCTTGGCGGGAGGTGGGCGAGATACGCAGTATTTT. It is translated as CASSLAGGGRDTQYF.

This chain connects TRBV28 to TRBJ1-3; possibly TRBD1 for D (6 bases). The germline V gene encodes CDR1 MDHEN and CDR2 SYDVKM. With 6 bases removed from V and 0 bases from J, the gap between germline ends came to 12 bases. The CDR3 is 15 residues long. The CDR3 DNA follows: TGTGCCAGCAGCCCCGCGGACAGCTCTGGAAACACCATATATTTT. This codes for CASSPADSSGNTIYF.

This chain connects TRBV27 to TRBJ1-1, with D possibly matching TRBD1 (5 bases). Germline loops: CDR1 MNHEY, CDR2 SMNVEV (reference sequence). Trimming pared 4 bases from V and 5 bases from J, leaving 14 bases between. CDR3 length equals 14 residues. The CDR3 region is CASSSGLSGTEAFF. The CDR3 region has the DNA TGTGCCAGCAGTTCAGGGCTCTCCGGGACTGAAGCTTTCTTT.

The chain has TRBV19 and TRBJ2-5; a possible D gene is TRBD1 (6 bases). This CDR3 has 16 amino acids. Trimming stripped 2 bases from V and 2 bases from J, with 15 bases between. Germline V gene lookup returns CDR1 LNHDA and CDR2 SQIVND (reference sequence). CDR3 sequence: CASSIRRTARQETQYF. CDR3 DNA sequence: TGTGCCAGTAGTATACGGAGGACAGCCCGTCAAGAGACCCAGTACTTC. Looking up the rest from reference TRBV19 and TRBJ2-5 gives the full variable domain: DGGITQSPKYLFRKEGQNVTLSCEQNLNHDAMYWYRQDPGQGLRLIYYSQIVNDFQKGDIAEGYSVSREKKESFPLTVTSAQKNPTAFYLCASSIRRTARQETQYFGPGTRLLVL.

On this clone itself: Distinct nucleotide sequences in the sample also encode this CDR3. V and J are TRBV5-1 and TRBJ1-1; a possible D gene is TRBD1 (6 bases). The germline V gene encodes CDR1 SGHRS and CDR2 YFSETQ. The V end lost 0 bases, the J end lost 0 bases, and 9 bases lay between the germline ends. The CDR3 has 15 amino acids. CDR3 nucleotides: TGCGCCAGCAGCTTGGGAACAGGGTTGAACACTGAAGCTTTCTTT. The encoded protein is CASSLGTGLNTEAFF. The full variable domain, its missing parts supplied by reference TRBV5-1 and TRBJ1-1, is KAGVTQTPRYLIKTRGQQVTLSCSPISGHRSVSWYQQTPGQGLQFLFEYFSETQRNKGNFPGRFSGRQFSNSRSEMNVSTLELGDSALYLCASSLGTGLNTEAFFGQGTRLTVV.

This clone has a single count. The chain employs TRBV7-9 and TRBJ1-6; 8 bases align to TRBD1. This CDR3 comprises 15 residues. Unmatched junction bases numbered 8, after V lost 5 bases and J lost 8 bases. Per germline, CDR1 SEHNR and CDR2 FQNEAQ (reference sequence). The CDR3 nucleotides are TGTGCCAGCAGCCGCGACGGACAGGGCGATTCACCCCTCCACTTT. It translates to CASSRDGQGDSPLHF.

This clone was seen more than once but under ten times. In DNA form, the CDR3 reads TGCGCCAGCAGCCGTGGGCCAGGGGGTGTGGGCACTGAAGCTTTCTTT. This codes for CASSRGPGGVGTEAFF. V is TRBV5-1 and J is TRBJ1-1; TRBD1 matches at 7 bases. The V segment lost 4 bases and the J segment 4 bases; nucleotides outside the gene matches: 13. This CDR3 contains 16 residues. Germline V gene data show CDR1 as SGHRS and CDR2 as YFSETQ.

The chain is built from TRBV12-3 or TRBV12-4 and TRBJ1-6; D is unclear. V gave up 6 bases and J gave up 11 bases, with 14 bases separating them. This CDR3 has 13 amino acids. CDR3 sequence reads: CASSSRPGAPLHF. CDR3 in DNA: TGTGCCAGCAGCTCCCGACCCGGGGCACCCCTCCACTTT.

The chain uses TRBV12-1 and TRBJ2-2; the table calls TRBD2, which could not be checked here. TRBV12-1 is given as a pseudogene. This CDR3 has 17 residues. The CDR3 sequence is CASSSPGGTANTGELFF. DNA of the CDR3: TGTGCCAGCAGCTCCCCGGGGGGAACTGCGAACACCGGGGAGCTGTTTTTT.

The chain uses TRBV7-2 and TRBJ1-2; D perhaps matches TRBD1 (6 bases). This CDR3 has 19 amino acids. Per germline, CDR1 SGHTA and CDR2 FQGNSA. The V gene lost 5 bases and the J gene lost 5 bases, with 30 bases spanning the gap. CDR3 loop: CASSPEWGQGRLRGYGYTF. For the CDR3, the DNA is TGTGCCAGCAGCCCTGAGTGGGGCCAGGGGAGACTACGAGGATATGGCTACACCTTC. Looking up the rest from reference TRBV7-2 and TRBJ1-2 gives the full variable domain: GAGVSQSPSNKVTEKGKDVELRCDPISGHTALYWYRQSLGQGLEFLIYFQGNSAPDKSGLPSDRFSAERTGGSVSTLTIQRTQQEDSAVYLCASSPEWGQGRLRGYGYTFGSGTRLTVV.

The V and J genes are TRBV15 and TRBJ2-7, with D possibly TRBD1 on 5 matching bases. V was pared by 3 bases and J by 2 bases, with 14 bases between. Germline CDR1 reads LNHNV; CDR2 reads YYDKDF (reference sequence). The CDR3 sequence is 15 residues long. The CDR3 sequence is CATSRKVQGPYEQYF. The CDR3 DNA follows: TGTGCCACCAGCAGGAAGGTCCAGGGCCCCTACGAGCAGTACTTC.

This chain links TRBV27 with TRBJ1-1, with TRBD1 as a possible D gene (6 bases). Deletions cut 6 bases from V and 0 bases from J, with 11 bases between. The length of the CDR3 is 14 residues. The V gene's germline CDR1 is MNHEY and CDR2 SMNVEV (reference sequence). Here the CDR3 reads CASRTGLMNTEAFF. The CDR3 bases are TGTGCCAGCAGGACAGGCCTGATGAACACTGAAGCTTTCTTT.